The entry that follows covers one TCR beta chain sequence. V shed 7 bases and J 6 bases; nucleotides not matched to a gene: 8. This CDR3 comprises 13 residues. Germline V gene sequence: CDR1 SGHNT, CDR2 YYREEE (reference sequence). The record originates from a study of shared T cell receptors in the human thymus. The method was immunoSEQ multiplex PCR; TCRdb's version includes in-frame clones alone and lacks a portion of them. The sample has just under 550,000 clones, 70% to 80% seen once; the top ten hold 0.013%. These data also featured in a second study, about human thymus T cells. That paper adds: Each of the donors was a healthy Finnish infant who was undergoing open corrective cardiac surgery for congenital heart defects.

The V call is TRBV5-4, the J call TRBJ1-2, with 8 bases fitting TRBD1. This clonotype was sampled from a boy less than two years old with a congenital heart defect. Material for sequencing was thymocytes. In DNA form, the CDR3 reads TGTGCCAGCGTGGGTCCGGACAGGGATGGCTACACCTTC. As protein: CASVGPDRDGYTF.